The 2 T cell receptor beta chains given below trace back to one sample, sequenced in a study of response to subunit inactivated influenza vaccine. A single record per CDR3 protein comes from TCRdb applying MiXCR to the RT-PCR reads. The sample includes around 490,000 distinct CDR3 sequences, 6.5% to 8% seen only once; the top ten take over 10%. The material was PBMCs from blood, obtained less than 30 months after vaccination. The receptors derive from a man in his fifties or sixties who received an inactivated influenza vaccine.

V and J are TRBV27 and TRBJ1-3; tentative D call: TRBD1 (5 bases). In germline, CDR1 is MNHEY, CDR2 SMNVEV (reference sequence). Trimming took off 7 bases at V and 4 bases at J, with 11 bases between the two ends. The CDR3 totals 13 residues. In DNA, the CDR3 is TGTGCCAGCATGCGAGGGGACGGAAACACCATATATTTT. Amino acid sequence: CASMRGDGNTIYF.

This clonotype was observed at least ten times. V and J are TRBV3-1 and TRBJ2-1, with 7 bases fitting TRBD1. The ends lost 4 bases at V and 4 bases at J; junction bases unmatched: 10. The germline V gene has CDR1 LGHDT and CDR2 YNNKEL (reference sequence). The CDR3 length is 16 residues. For the CDR3, the DNA is TGTGCCAGCAGCCCAGGGGGACACCTTGATTACAATGAGCAGTTCTTC. Amino acid sequence: CASSPGGHLDYNEQFF.